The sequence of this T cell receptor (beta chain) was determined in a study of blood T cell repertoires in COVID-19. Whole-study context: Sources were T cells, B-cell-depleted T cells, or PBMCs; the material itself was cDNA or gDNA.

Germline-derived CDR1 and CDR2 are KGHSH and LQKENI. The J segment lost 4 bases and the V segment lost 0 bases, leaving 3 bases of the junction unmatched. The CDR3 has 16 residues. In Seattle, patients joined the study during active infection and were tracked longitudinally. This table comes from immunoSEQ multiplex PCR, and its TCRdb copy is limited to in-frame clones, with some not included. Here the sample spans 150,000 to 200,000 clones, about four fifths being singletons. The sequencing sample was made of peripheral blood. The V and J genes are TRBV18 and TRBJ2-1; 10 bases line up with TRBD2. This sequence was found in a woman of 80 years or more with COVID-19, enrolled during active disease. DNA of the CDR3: TGTGCCAGCTCACCACCGTGGACTAGCGGATACAATGAGCAGTTCTTC. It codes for CASSPPWTSGYNEQFF. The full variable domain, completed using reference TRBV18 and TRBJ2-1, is NAGVMQNPRHLVRRRGQEARLRCSPMKGHSHVYWYRQLPEEGLKFMVYLQKENIIDESGMPKERFSAEFPKEGPSILRIQQVVRGDSAAYFCASSPPWTSGYNEQFFGPGTRLTVL.